The next 29 T cell receptor beta chains were all read from a single sample in a study of immune cell composition in non-small cell lung cancer (dated by TCRdb to 2016 to 2017). Receptor amplification or capture employed the immunoSEQ multiplex PCR assay. The table comes from immuneACCESS by way of TCRdb, which keeps in-frame sequences with V and J called. Part of the clones is missing from these tables; in studies checked, under half for an unresolved V gene and the rest for unknown reasons. A total of roughly 15,000 clones appear in this sample, about 69% of them only once. 7.5% of the sample belongs to the ten largest clones. What was sequenced was lung tumor tissue. The receptors stem from a human donor with non-small cell lung cancer.

A single count supports this clone. CDR3 sequence: CASSRQGSYNSPLHF. The CDR3 DNA reads as TGTGCCAGCAGTCGACAGGGCTCCTATAATTCACCCCTCCACTTT. The chain recombines TRBV2 with TRBJ1-6; TRBD1 aligns across 7 bases. CDR1 and CDR2 (germline): SNHLY, FYNNEI. CDR3 length equals 15 residues. The junction had 1 base not matched to a gene; V was cut back by 5 bases and J by 0 bases.

Here the CDR3 DNA reads TGTGCCAGCAGCACACCGGGACTAGATACAGATACGCAGTATTTT. It translates to CASSTPGLDTDTQYF. V and J are TRBV7-3 and TRBJ2-3; 8 bases line up with TRBD2. The CDR3 has 15 amino acids. V lost 5 bases to trimming and J lost 3 bases; unmatched junction nucleotides: 7. Germline assignment: CDR1 SGHTA and CDR2 FQGTGA.

The V gene is TRBV7-9, the J gene TRBJ1-1; TRBD1 is a possible D gene (5 bases). Deletions cut 5 bases from V and 4 bases from J, with 14 bases between. CDR3 size: 14 residues. Germline values: CDR1 SEHNR, CDR2 FQNEAQ (reference sequence). CDR3 amino acids: CASSPGRGGTEAFF. The CDR3 bases are TGTGCCAGCAGCCCAGGAAGGGGAGGCACTGAAGCTTTCTTT.

This CDR3 is CASSQSGTEAFF. The DNA of the CDR3 is TGTGCCAGCTCGCAGTCGGGGACTGAAGCTTTCTTT. V usage is TRBV18 and J usage is TRBJ1-1; D is ambiguous. Germline V gene lookup returns CDR1 KGHSH and CDR2 LQKENI. The CDR3 is made up of 12 amino acids. Between the trimmed V and J ends, which lost 6 bases and 5 bases, there was a span of 10 bases.

CDR3 amino acids: CASSPTTSGASRTQYF. CDR3 coding DNA: TGTGCCAGCAGCCCCACGACTAGCGGGGCCTCTCGGACCCAGTACTTC. The chain carries TRBV7-9 and TRBJ2-5, with 11 bases fitting TRBD2. V lost 5 bases and J lost 7; bases outside the gene matches: 12. Germline V CDR1 and CDR2: SEHNR, FQNEAQ (reference sequence). The CDR3 is made up of 16 amino acids. Filled out from reference TRBV7-9 and TRBJ2-5, the complete variable domain reads DTGVSQNPRHKITKRGQNVTFRCDPISEHNRLYWYRQTLGQGPEFLTYFQNEAQLEKSRLLSDRFSAERPKGSFSTLEIQRTEQGDSAMYLCASSPTTSGASRTQYFGPGTRLLVL.

The CDR3 protein is CASTPGQANYGYTF. In nucleotides, the CDR3 is TGTGCCAGCACGCCGGGACAGGCTAACTATGGCTACACCTTC. The chain links TRBV7-2 to TRBJ1-2, with 8 bases matching TRBD1. This CDR3 has 14 amino acids. V lost 7 bases, J lost 0 bases, and 4 bases stayed unmatched. Germline values: CDR1 SGHTA, CDR2 FQGNSA.

This clone turned up a few times. This chain uses TRBV27 with TRBJ1-5; 7 nucleotides line up with TRBD1. There are 14 residues in the CDR3. V was pared by 0 bases and J by 6 bases, with 2 bases of the junction left unmatched. The germline gives CDR1 MNHEY, CDR2 SMNVEV (reference sequence). This CDR3 reads CASSLSTGSQPQHF. DNA for the CDR3: TGTGCCAGCAGTTTATCGACAGGGAGTCAGCCCCAGCATTTT.

The chain is built from TRBV15 and TRBJ2-5; 10 bases agree with TRBD2. The CDR3 extends over 18 amino acids. Germline V CDR1 and CDR2: LNHNV, YYDKDF (reference sequence). The junction had 12 bases not matched to a gene; V was cut back by 0 bases and J by 5 bases. CDR3 nucleotides: TGTGCCACCAGCAGAGAACAGGGGCGGAGCGGGGGGGCCGAGACCCAGTACTTC. Translating gives CATSREQGRSGGAETQYF.

The chain has TRBV4-1 and TRBJ2-1; D uncertain. This CDR3 has 15 amino acids. V was shortened by 1 base and J by 0 bases, with 7 bases between the two germline ends. The germline V gene encodes CDR1 MGHRA and CDR2 YSYEKL. The CDR3 nucleotides are TGCGCCAGCAGCCAAGTCGTGAGCTCCTACAATGAGCAGTTCTTC. Amino acids: CASSQVVSSYNEQFF.

The chain is built from TRBV5-1 and TRBJ2-7; D may be TRBD2 (6 bases). This CDR3 is built from 13 residues. Germline CDR1 is SGHRS and CDR2 is YFSETQ. V was clipped by 0 bases and J by 7 bases, with 11 bases between them. CDR3 sequence (DNA): TGCGCCAGCAGCTTGGGCCAGGCGGGGGAGCAGTACTTC. Translated, it gives CASSLGQAGEQYF. The entire variable domain, with the rest obtained from reference TRBV5-1 and TRBJ2-7, is as follows: KAGVTQTPRYLIKTRGQQVTLSCSPISGHRSVSWYQQTPGQGLQFLFEYFSETQRNKGNFPGRFSGRQFSNSRSEMNVSTLELGDSALYLCASSLGQAGEQYFGPGTRLTVT.

The rearrangement uses TRBV7-2 and TRBJ2-1; D is ambiguous. Trimming removed 4 bases from V and 8 bases from J, with 12 bases in between. The CDR3 spans 13 residues. Germline CDR1 SGHTA, CDR2 FQGNSA. The CDR3: CASSYTDNDEQFF. The DNA of the CDR3 is TGTGCCAGCAGCTACACAGATAACGATGAGCAGTTCTTC.

The rearrangement links TRBV9 to TRBJ2-7, with D possibly TRBD2 on 6 matching bases. Per germline, CDR1 SGDLS and CDR2 YYNGEE. V lost 3 bases to trimming and J lost 5 bases, with 15 bases between them. The CDR3 contains 14 residues. CDR3 DNA: TGTGCCAGCAGCGGGGAGGAATTTGGAGACGAGCAGTACTTC. Encoded protein: CASSGEEFGDEQYF.

This clone appeared a few times. The J gene is TRBJ1-2, the V gene TRBV7-9; D is undetermined. CDR3 length equals 11 residues. V dropped 1 base and J dropped 8 bases, with 5 bases sitting between them. Per germline, CDR1 SEHNR and CDR2 FQNEAQ (reference sequence). The CDR3 sequence: CASSLGRGYTF. DNA of the CDR3: TGTGCCAGCAGCTTAGGGAGGGGCTACACCTTC.

In this sample, this clone turned up a few times. The chain combines TRBV2 with TRBJ1-2, with D perhaps TRBD1 (5 bases). The CDR3 sequence is 12 residues long. The V gene lost 8 bases and the J gene lost 4 bases, with 11 bases spanning the gap. The germline CDR1 and CDR2 sequences are SNHLY and FYNNEI. CDR3 amino acids: CASGRGSYGYTF. In nucleotides, the CDR3 is TGTGCCAGCGGGCGGGGGAGCTATGGCTACACCTTC.

This chain links TRBV6-1 with TRBJ1-2; D remains unclear. Deletions cut 5 bases from V and 3 bases from J, with 7 bases between. Germline V gene data show CDR1 as MNHNS and CDR2 as SASEGT. CDR3 length equals 12 residues. The CDR3 DNA reads TGTGCCAGCAGTTGGCGGGACTATGGCTACACCTTC. This encodes CASSWRDYGYTF.

The V gene is TRBV18, the J gene TRBJ2-3; TRBD1 aligns across 10 bases. V dropped 5 bases and J dropped 0; count of bases not matched to a gene: 11. Germline lookup yields CDR1 KGHSH and CDR2 LQKENI. This CDR3 region has 18 residues. The CDR3: CASSARDRGGISTDTQYF. DNA for the CDR3: TGTGCCAGCTCAGCCCGGGACAGGGGAGGAATAAGCACAGATACGCAGTATTTT.

The rearrangement links TRBV11-3 to TRBJ1-2; D is possibly TRBD1 (5 bases). Trimming pared 7 bases from V and 2 bases from J, leaving 20 bases between. The germline CDR1 and CDR2 sequences are SGHNT and YENEEA. This CDR3 region has 16 residues. For the CDR3, the DNA is TGTGCCAGCAACCCCCCAGGGAGGCGCTGGAACTATGGCTACACCTTC. It specifies CASNPPGRRWNYGYTF.

The rearrangement links TRBV6-5 to TRBJ1-3; D remains unclear. Germline V gene sequence: CDR1 MNHEY, CDR2 SVGAGI. The CDR3 consists of 13 residues. V was clipped by 7 bases and J by 4 bases, with 11 bases between them. CDR3: CASTSAGGNTIYF. The CDR3 bases are TGTGCCAGCACTTCCGCGGGGGGAAACACCATATATTTT.

By its share, this clone is large. The V and J genes are TRBV7-6 and TRBJ1-6, with D unresolved. The CDR3 is 11 amino acids. CDR1 SGHVS and CDR2 FNYEAQ come from the germline V gene. V was cut by 1 base and J by 14 bases, with 6 bases left in between. The CDR3 coding sequence is TGTGCCAGCAGCTTAGATAGCACCCTCCACTTT. This codes for CASSLDSTLHF.

The chain joins TRBV6-1 to TRBJ1-2, with 9 bases fitting TRBD1. The CDR3 extends over 14 amino acids. CDR1 is MNHNS and CDR2 is SASEGT in the germline V gene. The ends lost 10 bases at V and 2 bases at J; junction bases unmatched: 8. CDR3 sequence reads: CATAGQGKNYGYTF. In nucleotides, the CDR3 is TGTGCCACCGCGGGACAGGGCAAAAACTATGGCTACACCTTC.

The chain carries TRBV13 and TRBJ1-1; possibly TRBD1 for D (5 bases). Per germline, CDR1 PRHDT and CDR2 FYEKMQ (reference sequence). The CDR3 extends over 16 amino acids. V was shortened by 1 base and J by 1 base, with 13 bases between the two germline ends. CDR3 coding DNA: TGTGCCAGCAGCTTAGTTGGATGGGGCGGGAACACTGAAGCTTTCTTT. This gives the protein CASSLVGWGGNTEAFF. Variable domain in full (rest from reference TRBV13 and TRBJ1-1): AAGVIQSPRHLIKEKRETATLKCYPIPRHDTVYWYQQGPGQDPQFLISFYEKMQSDKGSIPDRFSAQQFSDYHSELNMSSLELGDSALYFCASSLVGWGGNTEAFFGQGTRLTVV.

This clone was observed a handful of times. This CDR3 reads CASTKDTMVDEQYF. CDR3 bases: TGTGCCAGCACAAAGGACACGATGGTGGACGAGCAGTACTTC. J is TRBJ2-7 and V is TRBV28; maybe TRBD1 (5 bases). Trimming shortened V by 7 bases and J by 5 bases, and 18 bases separated the two germline ends. CDR1 MDHEN and CDR2 SYDVKM come from the germline V gene. The CDR3 covers 14 residues.

The chain couples TRBV18 to TRBJ2-2; 8 bases line up with TRBD2. J lost 0 bases, V lost 3 bases, and 3 bases had no gene match. The CDR3 contains 16 residues. From germline, CDR1 is KGHSH and CDR2 LQKENI. CDR3 sequence reads: CASSPTSGANTGELFF. The CDR3 nucleotides are TGTGCCAGCTCACCTACTAGCGGAGCGAACACCGGGGAGCTGTTTTTT.

The V gene is TRBV4-3, the J gene TRBJ1-3, with TRBD1 as a possible D gene (5 bases). The V end lost 0 bases, the J end lost 10 bases, and 13 bases lay between the germline ends. Germline CDR1 LGHNA, CDR2 YSLEER. The CDR3 sequence is 14 residues long. The CDR3 nucleotides are TGCGCCAGCAGCCAAGACACAGGTATTGGAACCATATATTTT. It encodes CASSQDTGIGTIYF.

This chain uses TRBV15 with TRBJ1-1, with 7 bases lining up with TRBD1. Germline V gene lookup returns CDR1 LNHNV and CDR2 YYDKDF (reference sequence). With V trimmed by 1 base and J by 2 bases, 7 bases remained unmatched. CDR3 length: 16 amino acids. CDR3 nucleotides: TGTGCCACCAGCAGAGGAGGGGGCAGCGGTAACACTGAAGCTTTCTTT. Translation gives CATSRGGGSGNTEAFF.

This sequence joins TRBV11-2 and TRBJ1-2; no clear D gene. Trimming shortened V by 1 base and J by 0 bases, and 12 bases separated the two germline ends. This CDR3 is built from 16 residues. Germline lookup yields CDR1 SGHAT and CDR2 FQNNGV. The CDR3 loop is CASSLGAHSANYGYTF. In DNA form, the CDR3 reads TGTGCCAGCAGCTTAGGTGCCCATTCGGCTAACTATGGCTACACCTTC.

V usage is TRBV7-9 and J usage is TRBJ2-3, with D possibly matching TRBD2 (5 bases). Germline V gene data show CDR1 as SEHNR and CDR2 as FQNEAQ (reference sequence). V was pared by 1 base and J by 3 bases, with 11 bases between. The CDR3 has 15 residues. CDR3 sequence reads: CASSLDPGLTDTQYF. CDR3 DNA: TGTGCCAGCAGCTTAGATCCGGGGTTGACAGATACGCAGTATTTT.

This clone was observed a handful of times. This chain uses TRBV6-5 with TRBJ2-1; D is ambiguous. The CDR3 spans 11 residues. Trimming removed 5 bases from V and 6 bases from J, with 5 bases in between. Germline V CDR1 and CDR2: MNHEY, SVGAGI. CDR3 sequence reads: CASSLSNEQFF. The CDR3 DNA sequence: TGTGCCAGCAGTCTTTCCAATGAGCAGTTCTTC.

The chain joins TRBV9 to TRBJ1-6; D call uncertain. This CDR3 is 15 amino acids long. V was trimmed by 6 bases and J by 1 base, leaving 11 bases between them. Germline V gives CDR1 SGDLS, CDR2 YYNGEE. This CDR3 is CASTPRGSYNSPLHF. In DNA form, the CDR3 reads TGTGCCAGCACCCCGAGAGGGTCCTATAATTCACCCCTCCACTTT.